The 19 T cell receptor beta chains below were found in one sample sequenced in a study of shared clonotypes between healthy human individuals. Selected positively for CCR7 and CD45RO-negative, naive CD8 cells excluded terminally differentiated effector memory CD45RA+ cells. Sequencing used immunoSEQ multiplex PCR; TCRdb keeps in-frame clones, though not all of them. This table holds fewer than 1 million clones, about 96% found once. The sample taken for sequencing was naive CD8+ T cells sorted from blood. The receptors shown here come from a man aged 30 to 45 in good health.

CDR3 protein: CSVRAGPYEQYF. Written as DNA, the CDR3 is TGCAGCGTGAGAGCAGGGCCCTACGAGCAGTACTTC. The rearrangement joins TRBV29-1 to TRBJ2-7; a possible D gene is TRBD1 (5 bases). There are 12 residues in the CDR3. CDR1 SQVTM and CDR2 ANQGSEA come from the germline V gene. Trimming left V 6 bases short and J 2 bases short, with 11 bases between.

The chain has TRBV7-8 and TRBJ1-1, with TRBD1 matching 7 bases. Germline V gene data show CDR1 as SGHVS and CDR2 as FQNEAQ. The trim removed 5 bases at V and 1 base at J, leaving 4 bases unmatched. CDR3 length: 14 residues. CDR3: CASSQGTANTEAFF. CDR3 DNA: TGTGCCAGCAGCCAAGGGACAGCGAACACTGAAGCTTTCTTT. The complete variable domain, with remaining parts taken from reference TRBV7-8 and TRBJ1-1, reads GAGVSQSPRYKVAKRGQDVALRCDPISGHVSLFWYQQALGQGPEFLTYFQNEAQLDKSGLPSDRFFAERPEGSVSTLKIQRTQQEDSAVYLCASSQGTANTEAFFGQGTRLTVV.

This sequence joins TRBV7-9 and TRBJ2-1; 9 bases line up with TRBD2. The germline V gene encodes CDR1 SEHNR and CDR2 FQNEAQ (reference sequence). J gave up 2 bases and V 5 bases, and 7 bases lay outside the gene matches. The CDR3 has 16 amino acids. This CDR3 reads CASSNRPSGTYNEQFF. CDR3 DNA sequence: TGTGCCAGCAGCAACCGACCTAGCGGGACCTACAATGAGCAGTTCTTC. Looking up the rest from reference TRBV7-9 and TRBJ2-1 gives the full variable domain: DTGVSQNPRHKITKRGQNVTFRCDPISEHNRLYWYRQTLGQGPEFLTYFQNEAQLEKSRLLSDRFSAERPKGSFSTLEIQRTEQGDSAMYLCASSNRPSGTYNEQFFGPGTRLTVL.

Comment on this clone: Additional DNA sequences in this sample encode the identical CDR3. V gene TRBV27 combines with J gene TRBJ2-2; D not certain. Trimming removed 3 bases at V and 2 bases at J, with 7 bases between. Germline CDR1 reads MNHEY; CDR2 reads SMNVEV (reference sequence). This CDR3 region has 14 residues. CDR3 residues: CASSLLLNTGELFF. The CDR3 DNA reads TGTGCCAGCAGTTTGCTACTTAACACCGGGGAGCTGTTTTTT.

As to this clone: Other DNA variants within this sample encode the same CDR3. This sequence joins TRBV9 and TRBJ2-7; perhaps TRBD2 as D (6 bases). CDR3 length: 14 amino acids. Deletions cut 0 bases from V and 2 bases from J, with 9 bases between. Germline lookup yields CDR1 SGDLS and CDR2 YYNGEE. The CDR3 nucleotides are TGTGCCAGCAGCGTAGGGGGGGAGACCTACGAGCAGTACTTC. Residues: CASSVGGETYEQYF.

The chain joins TRBV28 to TRBJ1-5; no definite D call. V lost 6 bases and J 4 bases, leaving 13 bases between the germline ends. This CDR3 has 14 residues. Germline V gene lookup returns CDR1 MDHEN and CDR2 SYDVKM. CDR3 bases: TGTGCCAGCAGGGAACTAGGGAGTAATCAGCCCCAGCATTTT. Protein: CASRELGSNQPQHF.

The sample holds one count of this clone. The chain combines TRBV30 with TRBJ2-7, with D perhaps TRBD2 (5 bases). The ends were cut back, 2 bases at V and 6 bases at J, with 11 bases in the middle. This CDR3 is built from 12 residues. Per the germline V gene, CDR1 is GTSNPN and CDR2 is SVGIG (reference sequence). CDR3 region: CAWSQRVGEQYF. The CDR3 nucleotides read TGTGCCTGGAGTCAGAGGGTTGGCGAGCAGTACTTC.

The count of this clone is one. The same CDR3 is also encoded by other DNA sequences in this sample. This rearrangement joins TRBV27 to TRBJ1-2; D may be TRBD1 (5 bases). Trimming took 6 bases from V and 0 from J, leaving 8 bases between them. CDR3 size: 13 residues. Germline V gene lookup returns CDR1 MNHEY and CDR2 SMNVEV (reference sequence). CDR3 residues: CASSLGPNYGYTF. In DNA form, the CDR3 reads TGTGCCAGCAGCTTGGGGCCTAACTATGGCTACACCTTC.

In regard to this clone: A much larger clone differs by one base, so this may be a read error. The sample holds other DNA sequences that translate to the same CDR3. The CDR3 reads CASSLTDTQYF. CDR3 sequence (DNA): TGTGCCAGCAGCCTCACAGATACGCAGTATTTT. The chain has TRBV9 and TRBJ2-3; no clear D. The CDR3 is made up of 11 amino acids. Germline CDR1 SGDLS, CDR2 YYNGEE. V dropped 4 bases and J dropped 2 bases, with 2 bases sitting between them.

The chain has TRBV30 and TRBJ2-1, with 10 bases lining up with TRBD1. The CDR3 has 15 amino acids. Germline lookup yields CDR1 GTSNPN and CDR2 SVGIG (reference sequence). The trim removed 3 bases at V and 7 bases at J, leaving 9 bases unmatched. CDR3 in amino acids: CAWSLGTGEGNEQFF. The DNA for the CDR3 is TGTGCCTGGAGCCTAGGGACAGGGGAAGGGAATGAGCAGTTCTTC. The variable domain in full, with the rest retrieved from reference TRBV30 and TRBJ2-1, is SQTIHQWPATLVQPVGSPLSLECTVEGTSNPNLYWYRQAAGRGLQLLFYSVGIGQISSEVPQNLSASRPQDRQFILSSKKLLLSDSGFYLCAWSLGTGEGNEQFFGPGTRLTVL.

V is TRBV4-1 and J is TRBJ2-7; D is ambiguous. Germline CDR1 and CDR2: MGHRA and YSYEKL. The V and J ends lost 2 bases and 0 bases respectively, with 17 bases between them. The CDR3 covers 17 residues. The DNA of the CDR3 is TGCGCCAGCAGCCAATTATCCAGACCGGAGTCCTCCTACGAGCAGTACTTC. This sequence encodes CASSQLSRPESSYEQYF.

J is TRBJ2-1 and V is TRBV6-1; TRBD2 matches at 7 bases. Trimming cost V 2 bases and J 1 base; bases outside gene matches: 14. The CDR3 sequence is 19 residues long. Germline V lookup: CDR1 MNHNS, CDR2 SASEGT. The chain's CDR3 is CASSERPRLAYGSYNEQFF. CDR3 sequence (DNA): TGTGCCAGCAGTGAACGGCCCCGACTAGCATATGGGTCCTACAATGAGCAGTTCTTC.

The chain recombines TRBV5-6 with TRBJ2-2; TRBD1 or TRBD2 may be the D gene (6 bases each). CDR1 is SGHDT, CDR2 YYEEEE, per germline. V shed 6 bases and J shed 4 bases, with 10 bases lying between them. The CDR3 runs 13 residues. The CDR3 bases are TGTGCCAGCACCAGGGGAGGCACCGGGGAGCTGTTTTTT. Translation gives CASTRGGTGELFF.

V is TRBV29-1 and J is TRBJ2-1, with 10 positions matching TRBD1. CDR3 length: 16 residues. Germline CDR1 reads SQVTM; CDR2 reads ANQGSEA. V lost 1 base to trimming and J lost 0 bases; unmatched junction nucleotides: 3. Here the CDR3 reads CSVEGTGGNSYNEQFF. In DNA, the CDR3 is TGCAGCGTTGAAGGGACAGGGGGGAACTCCTACAATGAGCAGTTCTTC.

A single count supports this clone. V gene TRBV29-1 combines with J gene TRBJ1-2; no firm D call. Between the trimmed V and J ends, which lost 7 bases and 4 bases, there was a span of 16 bases. CDR3 length: 13 residues. CDR1 and CDR2 from the germline V gene are SQVTM and ANQGSEA. The CDR3 coding sequence is TGCAGCGCGGACGGGAGAGGAACCTATGGCTACACCTTC. Translation gives CSADGRGTYGYTF.

J is TRBJ2-7 and V is TRBV27; D gene uncertain. The V gene's germline CDR1 is MNHEY and CDR2 SMNVEV (reference sequence). With 2 bases removed from V and 3 bases from J, the gap between germline ends came to 14 bases. The CDR3 length is 15 residues. The CDR3 is CASSLLIGSDYEQYF. The CDR3 nucleotides are TGTGCCAGCAGTTTACTTATCGGTTCAGACTACGAGCAGTACTTC.

J is TRBJ2-7 and V is TRBV28, with 10 bases aligning to TRBD2. The CDR3 has 15 residues. With V trimmed by 2 bases and J by 2 bases, 3 bases remained unmatched. Germline values: CDR1 MDHEN, CDR2 SYDVKM. The CDR3 loop reads CASSLMLAGAYEQYF. The CDR3, as DNA: TGTGCCAGCAGTTTAATGCTAGCGGGAGCCTACGAGCAGTACTTC.

The chain recombines TRBV7-2 with TRBJ2-1, with D possibly TRBD1 on 6 matching bases. CDR3 length: 13 residues. Germline lookup yields CDR1 SGHTA and CDR2 FQGNSA. V was trimmed by 3 bases and J by 6 bases, leaving 9 bases between them. The chain's CDR3 is CASSLPDSNEQFF. CDR3 in DNA: TGTGCCAGCAGCTTGCCGGACAGCAATGAGCAGTTCTTC.

This chain connects TRBV29-1 to TRBJ2-7; tentative D call: TRBD1 (12 bases). The V gene's germline CDR1 is SQVTM and CDR2 ANQGSEA. The CDR3 has 18 residues. V was shortened by 4 bases and J by 3 bases, with 28 bases between the two germline ends. The CDR3 is CSVGDRGLRTSGYYEQYF. In nucleotides, the CDR3 is TGCAGCGTTGGGGACAGGGGGCTTCGGACTAGCGGGTACTACGAGCAGTACTTC.